Following are 28 T cell receptor beta chains from one sample sequenced in a study of cytomegalovirus exposure and HLA in healthy donors. 60 Vbeta and 13 Jbeta primers were used in PCR. Method: immunoSEQ multiplex PCR; TCRdb's copy keeps in-frame clones and lacks some. This repertoire comprises around 35,000 clones; its ten largest clones make up about 2.1%. The sample consisted of PBMCs. All receptors derive from a woman in her thirties or forties in good health and CMV-seropositive.

This rearrangement joins TRBV5-4 to TRBJ1-6, with 7 bases lining up with TRBD1. With V trimmed by 3 bases and J by 9 bases, 9 bases remained unmatched. The CDR3 covers 15 residues. CDR1 is SGHNT, CDR2 YYREEE, per germline (reference sequence). In nucleotides, the CDR3 is TGTGCCAGCAGCTCCCAGGGGGGCTACGGTTCACCCCTCCACTTT. Amino acids: CASSSQGGYGSPLHF.

CDR3 bases: TGCGCCAGCAGCCCCGGGACTAGCGGGGGATACGAGCAGTACTTC. Residues: CASSPGTSGGYEQYF. This rearrangement joins TRBV5-1 to TRBJ2-7; 14 nucleotides match TRBD2. Trimming removed 4 bases from V and 4 bases from J; junction bases left unmatched: 4. The CDR3 extends over 15 amino acids. Looked up from germline, CDR1 is SGHRS and CDR2 is YFSETQ.

The rearrangement uses TRBV5-4 and TRBJ2-1; the D gene is possibly TRBD2 (7 bases). This CDR3 contains 16 residues. Per the germline V gene, CDR1 is SGHNT and CDR2 is YYREEE (reference sequence). Trimming shortened V by 2 bases and J by 6 bases, and 18 bases separated the two germline ends. CDR3 protein: CASSFGAGARVNEQFF. CDR3 coding DNA: TGTGCCAGCAGCTTCGGCGCGGGGGCGCGGGTCAATGAGCAGTTCTTC.

Written as DNA, the CDR3 is TGCGCCAGCAGCCAAATACACAGGGAAAATTCACCCCTCCACTTT. This sequence encodes CASSQIHRENSPLHF. The V and J genes are TRBV4-3 and TRBJ1-6, with D maybe TRBD1 (6 bases). Germline CDR1 and CDR2: LGHNA and YSLEER. The V gene lost 2 bases and the J gene lost 7 bases, with 12 bases spanning the gap. CDR3 length: 15 amino acids.

This rearrangement joins TRBV4-1 to TRBJ2-3; D perhaps matches TRBD2 (6 bases). Germline-derived CDR1 and CDR2 are MGHRA and YSYEKL. The CDR3 loop spans 17 amino acids. V was trimmed by 2 bases and J by 3 bases, leaving 18 bases between them. This CDR3 is CASSQTAGLALTDTQYF. Written as DNA, the CDR3 is TGCGCCAGCAGCCAAACCGCGGGGCTAGCTCTAACAGATACGCAGTATTTT.

The rearrangement joins TRBV15 to TRBJ2-5, with TRBD2 identical over 13 bases. From germline, CDR1 is LNHNV and CDR2 YYDKDF (reference sequence). The V and J ends lost 3 bases and 0 bases, in that order; junction bases with no gene match: 7. The CDR3 runs 18 residues. The CDR3 nucleotides read TGTGCCACCAGCAGCCGTTTGGGGACTAGCGGGAACCAAGAGACCCAGTACTTC. Translation gives CATSSRLGTSGNQETQYF.

The genes are TRBV7-2 and TRBJ1-5; no definite D call. The CDR3 is made up of 13 amino acids. Germline assignment: CDR1 SGHTA and CDR2 FQGNSA. With 3 bases removed from V and 5 bases from J, the gap between germline ends came to 8 bases. This chain's CDR3 is CASSFGFYQPQHF. In nucleotides, the CDR3 is TGTGCCAGCAGCTTCGGGTTCTATCAGCCCCAGCATTTT.

This chain uses TRBV19 with TRBJ2-7, with D tentatively TRBD1 (6 bases). V lost 5 bases and J lost 2, with 16 bases in between. CDR1 is LNHDA, CDR2 SQIVND, per germline (reference sequence). The CDR3 runs 15 residues. The CDR3 DNA reads TGTGCCAGTAGTCCAGGGGACGTCGGCACCTACGAGCAGTACTTC. Translation: CASSPGDVGTYEQYF.

This sequence joins TRBV6-6 and TRBJ1-1; weak D call: TRBD1 (6 bases). Germline assignment: CDR1 MNHNY and CDR2 SVGAGI (reference sequence). This CDR3 region has 16 residues. V dropped 7 bases and J dropped 3 bases, with 21 bases sitting between them. The CDR3 nucleotides are TGTGCCAGCACTAACATGGCAACAGGGTTGGACACTGAAGCTTTCTTT. Translating gives CASTNMATGLDTEAFF.

V and J are TRBV15 and TRBJ2-1; the match to TRBD2 covers 13 bases. This CDR3 contains 16 residues. The germline V gene has CDR1 LNHNV and CDR2 YYDKDF (reference sequence). V shed 4 bases and J 8 bases; nucleotides not matched to a gene: 8. The CDR3 DNA reads TGTGCCACCAGCAAACCGGGACTAGCGGGAATGTATGAGCAGTTCTTC. Its translation is CATSKPGLAGMYEQFF.

The chain is built from TRBV6-5 and TRBJ2-7, with D maybe TRBD1 (6 bases). V lost 5 bases and J 0 bases, leaving 11 bases between the germline ends. Germline assignment: CDR1 MNHEY and CDR2 SVGAGI. The CDR3 is 14 amino acids. The CDR3, as DNA: TGTGCCAGCAGTATGACAGGACTCTCCTACGAGCAGTACTTC. It specifies CASSMTGLSYEQYF.

This chain connects TRBV4-2 to TRBJ2-1; 7 bases align to TRBD1. Germline CDR1 is LGHNA and CDR2 is YNFKEQ. V was clipped by 2 bases and J by 7 bases; unmatched bases: 8. This CDR3 has 15 residues. Here the CDR3 reads CASSQTALGQNEQFF. CDR3 nucleotides: TGTGCCAGCAGCCAAACAGCCTTGGGACAGAATGAGCAGTTCTTC.

The rearrangement uses TRBV2 and TRBJ2-1, with TRBD1 identical over 8 bases. V was pared by 6 bases and J by 2 bases, with 3 bases of the junction left unmatched. The CDR3 extends over 14 amino acids. Germline V lookup: CDR1 SNHLY, CDR2 FYNNEI. CDR3 region: CASRNRGAYNEQFF. CDR3 sequence (DNA): TGTGCCAGCAGAAACAGGGGGGCCTACAATGAGCAGTTCTTC.

V gene TRBV5-6 combines with J gene TRBJ2-1, with D perhaps TRBD2 (5 bases). Trimming stripped 4 bases from V and 4 bases from J, with 27 bases between. Germline V gene data show CDR1 as SGHDT and CDR2 as YYEEEE. This CDR3 spans 19 amino acids. The CDR3 DNA follows: TGTGCCAGCAGCCAATATCGGGGTTCGAACGACTTTTCGTACAATGAGCAGTTCTTC. It encodes CASSQYRGSNDFSYNEQFF.

This chain uses TRBV5-4 with TRBJ1-2; TRBD1 agrees at 8 bases. V lost 4 bases, J lost 2 bases, and 4 bases stayed unmatched. Germline assignment: CDR1 SGHNT and CDR2 YYREEE (reference sequence). The CDR3 runs 14 residues. The DNA for the CDR3 is TGTGCCAGCAGCGCGGGACAGGCCAACTATGGCTACACCTTC. It encodes CASSAGQANYGYTF.

V gene TRBV7-3 combines with J gene TRBJ2-5, with TRBD2 identical over 10 bases. This CDR3 is 14 amino acids long. Losses at the gene ends were 5 bases for V and 2 bases for J; bases not matched to a gene: 2. Germline CDR1 reads SGHTA; CDR2 reads FQGTGA. CDR3 DNA: TGTGCCAGCAGCCTTAGCGGGAGGCAAGAGACCCAGTACTTC. It translates to CASSLSGRQETQYF.

V and J are TRBV2 and TRBJ2-7; 13 positions match TRBD2. V was clipped by 1 base and J by 7 bases; unmatched bases: 4. The CDR3 is 15 residues long. CDR1 and CDR2 (germline): SNHLY, FYNNEI. The CDR3 DNA reads TGTGCCAGCAGTGAAGGGCGACTAGCGGGGGGTGAGCAGTACTTC. This gives the protein CASSEGRLAGGEQYF.

Measured by frequency, this clone is medium-sized. This chain connects TRBV7-9 to TRBJ1-4; tentative D call: TRBD1 (6 bases). This CDR3 region has 15 residues. Deletions cut 5 bases from V and 0 bases from J, with 10 bases between. In germline, CDR1 is SEHNR, CDR2 FQNEAQ (reference sequence). CDR3 protein: CASSPGQPTNEKLFF. The CDR3 coding sequence is TGTGCCAGCAGCCCCGGACAGCCAACTAATGAAAAACTGTTTTTT.

The chain couples TRBV7-9 to TRBJ1-1; 7 nucleotides agree with TRBD1. Looked up from germline, CDR1 is SEHNR and CDR2 is FQNEAQ (reference sequence). The CDR3 sequence is 16 residues long. V shed 7 bases and J 4 bases; nucleotides not matched to a gene: 15. CDR3: CASTKTGSTPTTEAFF. As DNA, the CDR3 is TGTGCCAGCACCAAGACAGGGAGTACCCCGACCACTGAAGCTTTCTTT.

The rearrangement joins TRBV7-2 to TRBJ2-1; 7 bases line up with TRBD2. CDR3 length: 17 residues. CDR1 and CDR2 from the germline V gene are SGHTA and FQGNSA. The V and J ends lost 0 bases and 0 bases, in that order; junction bases with no gene match: 5. In DNA form, the CDR3 reads TGTGCCAGCAGCTTAGCTGGAGCGGGGAGCTCCTACAATGAGCAGTTCTTC. This codes for CASSLAGAGSSYNEQFF.

Written as DNA, the CDR3 is TGTGCCAGCACCCTTCAGGGACAGGGTTCCGCTGAAGCTTTCTTT. It is translated as CASTLQGQGSAEAFF. This rearrangement joins TRBV28 to TRBJ1-1; 9 positions match TRBD1. This CDR3 has 15 residues. V shed 7 bases and J 6 bases; nucleotides not matched to a gene: 12. Germline V gene lookup returns CDR1 MDHEN and CDR2 SYDVKM.

The chain joins TRBV10-3 to TRBJ2-1; 8 bases are shared with TRBD1. Germline trimming cut 7 bases from V and 8 bases from J; bases unmatched to any gene: 13. There are 15 residues in the CDR3. Germline loops: CDR1 ENHRY, CDR2 SYGVKD. The chain's CDR3 is CAINHGQGRSDEQFF. The CDR3 nucleotides are TGTGCCATCAACCACGGACAGGGACGTAGCGATGAGCAGTTCTTC.

CDR3 DNA: TGTGCCAGCAGTGAGACAGGGGTATCAAACACCATATATTTT. This codes for CASSETGVSNTIYF. The rearrangement joins TRBV25-1 to TRBJ1-3; 8 bases are a match to TRBD1. The CDR3 has 14 amino acids. Trimming at V came to 3 bases and at J to 6 bases, leaving 4 bases not matched to a gene. Germline values: CDR1 MGHDK, CDR2 SYGVNS.

The genes are TRBV11-3 and TRBJ2-5; possibly TRBD2 for D (7 bases). The end of the DNA aligns better with TRBJ2-7, so the J call may be wrong. Germline V gene sequence: CDR1 SGHNT, CDR2 YENEEA. The CDR3 totals 13 residues. CDR3: CASSLGRGREQYF. CDR3 sequence (DNA): TGTGCCAGCAGCTTAGGGCGGGGGCGCGAGCAGTACTTC.

The chain employs TRBV7-2 and TRBJ2-7, with TRBD2 identical over 9 bases. CDR3 length: 15 amino acids. Unmatched junction bases numbered 2, after V lost 0 bases and J lost 2 bases. Germline V lookup: CDR1 SGHTA, CDR2 FQGNSA. The CDR3 sequence: CASSLAGLAAYEQYF. DNA of the CDR3: TGTGCCAGCAGCTTAGCGGGACTAGCCGCCTACGAGCAGTACTTC.

The rearrangement links TRBV6-1 to TRBJ2-7; TRBD1 aligns across 7 bases. CDR3 length equals 14 residues. Germline V gene sequence: CDR1 MNHNS, CDR2 SASEGT. Trimming at V came to 0 bases and at J to 1 base, leaving 0 bases not matched to a gene. CDR3 coding DNA: TGTGCCAGCAGTGAAGCCAGGGGGTCCTACGAGCAGTACTTC. Encoded protein: CASSEARGSYEQYF.

This chain connects TRBV18 to TRBJ2-3; D is unresolved. With 1 base removed from V and 4 bases from J, the gap between germline ends came to 6 bases. The length of the CDR3 is 13 residues. Germline CDR1 KGHSH, CDR2 LQKENI. This CDR3 reads CASSPREADTQYF. The CDR3 DNA reads as TGTGCCAGCTCACCACGTGAGGCAGATACGCAGTATTTT.

J is TRBJ2-3 and V is TRBV5-1; 7 bases map to TRBD1. This CDR3 spans 14 amino acids. The V segment lost 4 bases and the J segment 1 base; nucleotides outside the gene matches: 3. The germline gives CDR1 SGHRS, CDR2 YFSETQ. In nucleotides, the CDR3 is TGCGCCAGCAGCAAGGACAGGCGCACAGATACGCAGTATTTT. It codes for CASSKDRRTDTQYF.